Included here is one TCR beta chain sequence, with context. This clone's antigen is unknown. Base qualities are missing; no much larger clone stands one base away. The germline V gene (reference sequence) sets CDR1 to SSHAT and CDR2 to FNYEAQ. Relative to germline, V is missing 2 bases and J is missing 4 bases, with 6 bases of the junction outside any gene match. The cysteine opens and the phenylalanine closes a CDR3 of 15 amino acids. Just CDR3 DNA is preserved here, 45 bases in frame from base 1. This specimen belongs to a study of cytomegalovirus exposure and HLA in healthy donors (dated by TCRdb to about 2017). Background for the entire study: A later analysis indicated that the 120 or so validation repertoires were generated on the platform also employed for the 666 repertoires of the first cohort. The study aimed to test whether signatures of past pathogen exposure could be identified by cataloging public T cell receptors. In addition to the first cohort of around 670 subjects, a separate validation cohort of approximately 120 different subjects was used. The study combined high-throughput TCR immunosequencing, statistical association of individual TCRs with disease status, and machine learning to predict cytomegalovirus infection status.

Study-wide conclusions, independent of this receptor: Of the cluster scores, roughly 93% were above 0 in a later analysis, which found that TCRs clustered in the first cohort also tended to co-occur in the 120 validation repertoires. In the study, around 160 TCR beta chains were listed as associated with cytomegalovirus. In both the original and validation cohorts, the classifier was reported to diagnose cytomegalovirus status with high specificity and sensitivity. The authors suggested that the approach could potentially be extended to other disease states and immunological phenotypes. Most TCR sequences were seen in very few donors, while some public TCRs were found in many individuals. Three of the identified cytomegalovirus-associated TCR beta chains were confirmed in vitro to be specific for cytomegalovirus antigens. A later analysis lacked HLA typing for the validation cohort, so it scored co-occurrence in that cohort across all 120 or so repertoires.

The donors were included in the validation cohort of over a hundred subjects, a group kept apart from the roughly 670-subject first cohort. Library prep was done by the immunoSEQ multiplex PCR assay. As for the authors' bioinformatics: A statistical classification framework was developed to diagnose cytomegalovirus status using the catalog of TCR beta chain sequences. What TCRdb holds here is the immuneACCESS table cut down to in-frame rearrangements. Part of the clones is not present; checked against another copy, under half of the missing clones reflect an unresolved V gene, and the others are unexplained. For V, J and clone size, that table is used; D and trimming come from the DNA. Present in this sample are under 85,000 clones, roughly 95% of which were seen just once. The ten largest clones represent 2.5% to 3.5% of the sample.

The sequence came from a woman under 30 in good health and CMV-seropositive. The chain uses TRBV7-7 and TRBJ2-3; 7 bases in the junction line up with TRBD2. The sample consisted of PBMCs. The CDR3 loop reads CASSLRAGRADTQYF. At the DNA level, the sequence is TGTGCCAGCAGCTTACGTGCGGGGAGGGCAGATACGCAGTATTTT.